These 20 T cell receptor beta chains originate from one sample sequenced in a study of T-cell reconstitution after alpha-beta-depleted transplantation in children. Unique molecular identifiers were incorporated into the prepared TCRbeta library. MiXCR, applied by TCRdb to the PCR reads, yields one record per CDR3 protein. This sample has about 420,000 distinct CDR3 sequences, with 15% to 20% found just once. Sequencing was performed on PBMCs, mostly from graft donor cells, taken 360 days after TCRalphabeta/CD19-depleted stem cell transplant. The receptors originated from a boy under two years old who had a stem cell transplant for Wiskott-Aldrich syndrome, so the T cells may come from the graft donor.

The chain combines TRBV10-3 with TRBJ1-1; 10 nucleotides align to TRBD1. Trimming took 2 bases from V and 0 from J; bases not matched to a gene: 6. The CDR3 has 17 amino acids. The germline V gene has CDR1 ENHRY and CDR2 SYGVKD. CDR3 in amino acids: CAISERGTGVLNTEAFF. In DNA form, the CDR3 reads TGTGCCATCAGTGAGCGGGGGACAGGGGTCCTGAACACTGAAGCTTTCTTT.

The V and J genes are TRBV7-9 and TRBJ2-7; a weak D match, TRBD1 (5 bases). Trimming stripped 7 bases from V and 0 bases from J, with 13 bases between. Germline V CDR1 and CDR2: SEHNR, FQNEAQ (reference sequence). This CDR3 is 14 amino acids long. DNA of the CDR3: TGTGCCAGCACCCTGTCAGGGTCCTCCTACGAGCAGTACTTC. It yields the protein CASTLSGSSYEQYF.

In its sample, this clonotype was seen a few times. This chain joins TRBV29-1 and TRBJ2-1, with 10 bases fitting TRBD2. Germline CDR1 and CDR2: SQVTM and ANQGSEA. The CDR3 is made up of 18 amino acids. CDR3 in amino acids: CRAGGLASGSHSYNEQFF. The CDR3 DNA follows: TGCAGGGCGGGGGGGCTCGCTAGCGGGAGCCACTCCTACAATGAGCAGTTCTTC.

This clonotype has a handful of counts. V and J are TRBV7-2 and TRBJ2-5, with 7 nucleotides matching TRBD1. The CDR3 is made up of 14 amino acids. Trimming took 8 bases from V and 5 from J; bases not matched to a gene: 11. Germline values: CDR1 SGHTA, CDR2 FQGNSA. In nucleotides, the CDR3 is TGTGCCAGCTGGGACAGTTTCTACGGGGAGACCCAGTACTTC. Its protein is CASWDSFYGETQYF. The complete variable domain, with remaining parts taken from reference TRBV7-2 and TRBJ2-5, reads GAGVSQSPSNKVTEKGKDVELRCDPISGHTALYWYRQSLGQGLEFLIYFQGNSAPDKSGLPSDRFSAERTGGSVSTLTIQRTQQEDSAVYLCASWDSFYGETQYFGPGTRLLVL.

This clonotype came up many times. V gene TRBV15 combines with J gene TRBJ2-5, with TRBD1 identical over 7 bases. The germline V gene has CDR1 LNHNV and CDR2 YYDKDF (reference sequence). V trimming: 1 base; J trimming: 7 bases; junction bases outside the gene matches: 9. The CDR3 consists of 15 residues. The CDR3 region has the DNA TGTGCCACCAGCAGAGCCTCGGGACAGTCAGGGACCCAGTACTTC. It codes for CATSRASGQSGTQYF.

V usage is TRBV20-1 and J usage is TRBJ2-1, with D perhaps matching TRBD1 (5 bases). The germline V gene has CDR1 DFQATT and CDR2 SNEGSKA (reference sequence). This CDR3 has 15 amino acids. CDR3: CSCAGFRGSYNEQFF. The CDR3 DNA reads TGCAGCTGCGCAGGGTTTAGGGGCTCCTACAATGAGCAGTTCTTC.

V usage is TRBV14 and J usage is TRBJ2-7, with 9 bases fitting TRBD2. Germline V gene sequence: CDR1 SGHDN, CDR2 FVKESK. The trim removed 4 bases at V and 2 bases at J, leaving 9 bases unmatched. The CDR3 sequence is 16 residues long. The CDR3 loop reads CASSRLASGNTYEQYF. CDR3 in DNA: TGTGCCAGCAGCCGACTTGCTAGCGGGAACACCTACGAGCAGTACTTC.

The V and J genes are TRBV19 and TRBJ2-7, with TRBD1 matching over 9 bases. V dropped 3 bases and J dropped 2; count of bases not matched to a gene: 11. The CDR3 has 17 amino acids. The germline V gene has CDR1 LNHDA and CDR2 SQIVND (reference sequence). CDR3 amino acids: CASSIGTGKGPTYEQYF. CDR3 in DNA: TGTGCCAGTAGTATTGGGACAGGGAAGGGGCCTACCTACGAGCAGTACTTC.

This CDR3 is CATSRDSGHYGYTF. CDR3 coding DNA: TGTGCCACCAGCAGAGATTCGGGACACTATGGCTACACCTTC. This chain uses TRBV15 with TRBJ1-2, with a tentative D call TRBD1 (5 bases). Germline CDR1 is LNHNV and CDR2 is YYDKDF (reference sequence). V was cut by 0 bases and J by 3 bases, with 8 bases left in between. This CDR3 spans 14 amino acids.

This clonotype appeared a few times. The gene calls are TRBV11-2 and TRBJ2-1; D ambiguous. The CDR3 is 13 residues long. Trimming shortened V by 5 bases and J by 7 bases, and 12 bases separated the two germline ends. CDR1 SGHAT and CDR2 FQNNGV come from the germline V gene. This chain's CDR3 is CASSPLGSNEQFF. The CDR3, as DNA: TGTGCCAGCAGCCCCCTTGGCTCAAATGAGCAGTTCTTC.

This clonotype was recorded a few times. The chain has TRBV2 and TRBJ2-2; no firm D call. Trimming took off 5 bases at V and 3 bases at J, with 13 bases between the two ends. The germline V gene has CDR1 SNHLY and CDR2 FYNNEI. The CDR3 is 15 residues long. This CDR3 is CASSIIHTDTGELFF. DNA for the CDR3: TGTGCCAGCAGTATCATCCACACGGACACCGGGGAGCTGTTTTTT.

The sample holds a few counts of this clonotype. The chain recombines TRBV20-1 with TRBJ2-1, with 11 bases lining up with TRBD2. The CDR3 runs 16 residues. CDR1 is DFQATT and CDR2 is SNEGSKA in the germline V gene (reference sequence). V was pared by 0 bases and J by 7 bases, with 8 bases of the junction left unmatched. The CDR3 region is CSARDSVLAGDNEQFF. CDR3 nucleotides: TGCAGTGCTAGAGATAGCGTACTAGCGGGAGATAATGAGCAGTTCTTC.

This clonotype was detected a few times. This chain connects TRBV4-1 to TRBJ2-1, with a possible D match to TRBD1 (5 bases). The CDR3 has 18 residues. The V end was cut by 4 bases, the J end by 3 bases, with 22 bases between. Looked up from germline, CDR1 is MGHRA and CDR2 is YSYEKL. DNA for the CDR3: TGCGCCAGCAGCCCACTGGGGCTTCACCAAACCCACTACAATGAGCAGTTCTTC. Protein: CASSPLGLHQTHYNEQFF.

This chain links TRBV5-1 with TRBJ2-5, with a tentative D call TRBD2 (6 bases). The V gene's germline CDR1 is SGHRS and CDR2 YFSETQ. The length of the CDR3 is 14 residues. V lost 2 bases and J lost 10, with 18 bases in between. The chain's CDR3 is CASSFIRNHGGQYF. The CDR3 DNA sequence: TGCGCCAGCAGCTTCATCCGGAATCACGGGGGCCAGTACTTC.

V is TRBV20-1 and J is TRBJ2-3, with 12 bases fitting TRBD2. The CDR3 totals 14 residues. Trimming removed 5 bases from V and 2 bases from J; junction bases left unmatched: 2. Germline V gene sequence: CDR1 DFQATT, CDR2 SNEGSKA (reference sequence). The DNA of the CDR3 is TGCAGTGCTGGACTAGCGGGAAACACAGATACGCAGTATTTT. This gives the protein CSAGLAGNTDTQYF.

A few counts support this clonotype. V and J are TRBV5-1 and TRBJ2-1; no firm D call. This CDR3 has 13 amino acids. Germline CDR1 is SGHRS and CDR2 is YFSETQ. V lost 0 bases, J lost 7 bases, and 8 bases lay in between. For the CDR3, the DNA is TGCGCCAGCAGCTTGGGGTATAGGAATGAGCAGTTCTTC. This gives the protein CASSLGYRNEQFF. Looking up the rest from reference TRBV5-1 and TRBJ2-1 gives the full variable domain: KAGVTQTPRYLIKTRGQQVTLSCSPISGHRSVSWYQQTPGQGLQFLFEYFSETQRNKGNFPGRFSGRQFSNSRSEMNVSTLELGDSALYLCASSLGYRNEQFFGPGTRLTVL.

This clonotype was detected ten times or more. The chain joins TRBV5-8 to TRBJ2-4; D may be TRBD1 or TRBD2 (5 bases each). The V gene lost 3 bases and the J gene lost 6 bases, with 13 bases spanning the gap. Germline CDR1 is SGHTS and CDR2 is YDEGEE. The CDR3 has 14 residues. This CDR3 reads CASSWGLGVNIQYF. The CDR3 coding sequence is TGTGCCAGCAGCTGGGGGTTGGGCGTAAACATTCAGTACTTC.

The genes are TRBV5-6 and TRBJ2-5; D is unclear. CDR3 size: 17 residues. Germline values: CDR1 SGHDT, CDR2 YYEEEE. V was clipped by 1 base and J by 4 bases, with 20 bases between them. The chain's CDR3 is CASSLFLGPSWGETQYF. In DNA, the CDR3 is TGTGCCAGCAGCTTGTTCCTGGGTCCGTCCTGGGGAGAGACCCAGTACTTC.

This clonotype was seen only a few times. This sequence joins TRBV25-1 and TRBJ1-2; the match to TRBD1 covers 11 bases. Germline trimming cut 2 bases from V and 7 bases from J; bases unmatched to any gene: 3. Germline V CDR1 and CDR2: MGHDK, SYGVNS. CDR3 length equals 14 residues. The CDR3 DNA reads TGTGCCAGCAGTGAAATGGGGACAGGGGGTGGCTACACCTTC. Translation: CASSEMGTGGGYTF.

Only a few counts were recorded for this clonotype. The chain uses TRBV6-5 and TRBJ1-4; no firm D call. Trimming pared 6 bases from V and 5 bases from J, leaving 4 bases between. Germline V gene data show CDR1 as MNHEY and CDR2 as SVGAGI. This CDR3 is built from 11 residues. CDR3 in DNA: TGTGCCAGCAGGCAAAATGAAAAACTGTTTTTT. Translation gives CASRQNEKLFF.